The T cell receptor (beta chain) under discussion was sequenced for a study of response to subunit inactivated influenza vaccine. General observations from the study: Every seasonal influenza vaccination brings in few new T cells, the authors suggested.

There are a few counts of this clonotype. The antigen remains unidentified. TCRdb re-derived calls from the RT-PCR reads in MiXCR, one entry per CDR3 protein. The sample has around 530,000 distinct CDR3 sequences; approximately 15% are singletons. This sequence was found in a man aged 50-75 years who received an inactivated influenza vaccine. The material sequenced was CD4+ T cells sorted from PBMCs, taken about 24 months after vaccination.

The CDR3 DNA is TGTGCCAGCAGCCCCAGTTACCCTATGAACACTGAAGCTTTCTTT. Translated: CASSPSYPMNTEAFF. The rearrangement uses TRBV7-6 and TRBJ1-1; no clear D. CDR1 and CDR2 (germline): SGHVS, FNYEAQ. This CDR3 is built from 15 residues. V was trimmed by 5 bases and J by 0 bases, leaving 13 bases between them.